This T cell receptor (beta chain) was captured in a study of blood T cell repertoires in COVID-19. Overall study: Both acute and convalescent COVID-19 samples were obtained from the United States, Italy and Spain. PBMCs, B-cell-depleted T cells, or T cells were the source of the cDNA or gDNA that made up the material.

V lost 2 bases to trimming and J lost 0 bases, with 5 bases between them. The CDR3 is 13 residues long. Per the germline V gene, CDR1 is SGHTS and CDR2 is YDEGEE. Methods used by the authors: Estimates of nucleated cell counts were drawn from the amplification of reference gene primers. Some clones are missing from TCRdb's copy, which holds only in-frame ones; the method was immunoSEQ multiplex PCR. V and J calls plus clone size are reproduced from that table; the DNA served to infer D and trimming. This table has around 250,000 clones, 86% appearing once. This TCR derives from a man aged 25 to 40 who had recovered from COVID-19. The rearrangement uses TRBV5-8 and TRBJ1-2; unclear D gene. The sequencing sample was made of peripheral blood. CDR3 region: CASSFYTNYGYTF. The CDR3 nucleotides are TGTGCCAGCAGCTTTTATACTAACTATGGCTACACCTTC.